These T cell receptor beta chains were read from a single sample in a study of cytomegalovirus exposure and HLA in healthy donors. Method: immunoSEQ multiplex PCR; TCRdb's copy keeps in-frame clones and lacks some. The table records about 140,000 clones, around 77% of them present only once. Sequencing input: PBMCs. The origin of the receptors is a young man in good health and CMV-seronegative. Both conserved end residues are part of each CDR3. A D gene is named only where the DNA matches it firmly. Clone size is given for some rows only: seen once, a few or many times, or a class if the clone is expanded.

clone_size	v_call	d_call	cdr3_length	j_call	cdr3_nt	cdr3_aa
NA	TRBV4-1	NA	13	TRBJ1-1	TGCGCCAGCAGCCAATACAGGAACACTGAAGCTTTCTTT	CASSQYRNTEAFF
NA	TRBV28	NA	11	TRBJ1-2	TGTGCCAGCAGCCTTAACTATGGCTACACCTTC	CASSLNYGYTF
NA	TRBV6-5	NA	14	TRBJ1-5	TGTGCCAGCAGTTACGGGCAGAGCAATCAGCCCCAGCATTTT	CASSYGQSNQPQHF
NA	TRBV7-8	NA	15	TRBJ2-7	TGTGCCAGCAGCTTAGTCATGAGTAGCGATAGGGAGCAGTACTTC	CASSLVMSSDREQYF
few	TRBV5-1	NA	15	TRBJ2-6	TGCGCCAGCAGCCTCGGTCTCTCAGGGGCCAACGTCCTGACTTTC	CASSLGLSGANVLTF
few	TRBV5-1	TRBD1	16	TRBJ2-1	TGCGCCAGCAGCTTGACAGGGGTGGACTCATTCGGTGAGCAGTTCTTC	CASSLTGVDSFGEQFF
NA	TRBV5-1	TRBD1	14	TRBJ2-1	TGCGCCAGCACTCTGTTACAGGGGGCGAATGAGCAGTTCTTC	CASTLLQGANEQFF
few	TRBV15	NA	14	TRBJ1-2	TGTGCCACCAGCAGCCCCCTGGAGGGGAAGGGCTACACCTTC	CATSSPLEGKGYTF
NA	TRBV5-1	TRBD2	18	TRBJ2-2	TGCGCCAGCAGCTTGGTACCCAGCGGGGGGGCCGACACCGGGGAGCTGTTTTTT	CASSLVPSGGADTGELFF
NA	TRBV19	TRBD1	15	TRBJ2-7	TGTGCCAGTAGTGACCGGGACAGTAAAACCTACGAGCAGTACTTC	CASSDRDSKTYEQYF
NA	TRBV6-5	NA	13	TRBJ1-1	TGTGCCAGCAGTTCCCAAGTGCGGGGTGAAGCTTTCTTT	CASSSQVRGEAFF
NA	TRBV9	NA	15	TRBJ2-3	TGTGCCAGCAGCGTGGGGAGTTCCAGCACAGATACGCAGTATTTT	CASSVGSSSTDTQYF
NA	TRBV5-4	NA	13	TRBJ2-7	TGTGCCAGCGCAGGGTGGGGATCCTACGAGCAGTACTTC	CASAGWGSYEQYF
NA	TRBV5-1	TRBD2	19	TRBJ2-3	TGCGCCAGCAGCTCCCCGGGACTAGCGGGAGGAGGCAGAGCAGATACGCAGTATTTT	CASSSPGLAGGGRADTQYF
NA	TRBV14	TRBD2	16	TRBJ2-1	TGTGCCAGCAGCCAACTAGCGGGAGCCTTTTACAATGAGCAGTTCTTC	CASSQLAGAFYNEQFF
few	TRBV7-2	TRBD2	19	TRBJ2-4	TGTGCCAGCAGCCCAACCCGGCTAGCGGGGCCTTTGGCCAAAAACATTCAGTACTTC	CASSPTRLAGPLAKNIQYF
NA	TRBV5-8	NA	12	TRBJ1-2	TGTGCCAGCAGCTCGCAGGGCTATGGCTACACCTTC	CASSSQGYGYTF
NA	TRBV10-3	TRBD1	15	TRBJ2-7	TGTGCCATCAGTCAACCCGGGACAGGGAGGAACGAGCAGTACTTC	CAISQPGTGRNEQYF
NA	TRBV5-1	NA	13	TRBJ2-7	TGCGCCAGCAGCTTGGGGACGGAGGGGGAGCAGTACTTC	CASSLGTEGEQYF
NA	TRBV4-1	TRBD1	12	TRBJ2-7	TGCGCCAGCAGCGACAGGGTCGACGAGCAGTACTTC	CASSDRVDEQYF